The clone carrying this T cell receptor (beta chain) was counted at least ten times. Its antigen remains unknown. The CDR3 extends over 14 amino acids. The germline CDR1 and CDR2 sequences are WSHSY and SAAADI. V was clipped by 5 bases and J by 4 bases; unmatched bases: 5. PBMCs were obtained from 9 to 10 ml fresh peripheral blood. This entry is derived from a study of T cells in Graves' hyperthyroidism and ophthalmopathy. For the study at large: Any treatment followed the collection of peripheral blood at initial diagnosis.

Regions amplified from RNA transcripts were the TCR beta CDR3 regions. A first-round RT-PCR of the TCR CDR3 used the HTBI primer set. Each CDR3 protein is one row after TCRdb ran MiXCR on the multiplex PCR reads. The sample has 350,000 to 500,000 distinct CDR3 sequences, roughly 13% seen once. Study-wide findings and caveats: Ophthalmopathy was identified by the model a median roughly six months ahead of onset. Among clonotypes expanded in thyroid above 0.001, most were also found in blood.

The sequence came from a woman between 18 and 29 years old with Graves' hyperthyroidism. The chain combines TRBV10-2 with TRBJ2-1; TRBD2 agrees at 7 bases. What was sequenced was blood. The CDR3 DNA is TGCGCCAGCAGTAAGCTAGCGGAGTACAATGAGCAGTTCTTC. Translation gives CASSKLAEYNEQFF.